This TCR beta chain emerged from a study of beta chain features in type 1 diabetes. About the research overall: Comparable age, gender and cell yields were observed in patients relative to healthy donors. Study-wide findings and caveats: TCRB CDR3s from Type 1 diabetes patients were moderately but significantly shorter in all four CD4+ subsets. Patients' naive, central memory and Treg TCRB repertoires seemed closer to one another than those of healthy donors.

Reverse transcribing all isolated RNA meant expressed TCRB transcripts were sequenced. Approximately 3.6 million reads, on average, came from each naive, central memory and regulatory T cell sample. Profiling relied on immunoSEQ multiplex PCR, and the TCRdb table lists in-frame clones only, not all of them. The table records a few hundred thousand clones, roughly 14% of them present only once. For this clone: Antigen specificity is unknown.

CDR1 is MNHEY and CDR2 is SMNVEV in the germline V gene (reference sequence). The CDR3 is 15 residues long. With 2 bases removed from V and 5 bases from J, the gap between germline ends came to 15 bases. The sequencing input was naive CD4+ T cells from blood. The clonotype was recovered from a woman younger than 35 with type 1 diabetes. The rearrangement joins TRBV27 to TRBJ1-2; no clear D gene. In DNA, the CDR3 is TGTGCCAGCAGTTTAAATGGCGGCACGTTTTATGGCTACACCTTC. It specifies CASSLNGGTFYGYTF.